The 26 T cell receptor beta chains in this list originate from one sample, sequenced in a study of T cell responses to AZD1222 COVID-19 vaccine. Measured with immunoSEQ multiplex PCR; TCRdb has only the in-frame clones, and not every one. The sample includes some 120,000 clones, 87% of them seen just once. The sequenced sample was peripheral blood, obtained on day 0 of AZD1222 vaccination. These TCRs come from an adult in good health.

The J gene is TRBJ1-2, the V gene TRBV5-4; 11 bases are a match to TRBD1. Per the germline V gene, CDR1 is SGHNT and CDR2 is YYREEE (reference sequence). J was trimmed by 7 bases and V by 5 bases; bases with no gene match: 7. The CDR3 has 14 amino acids. As DNA, the CDR3 is TGTGCCAGCAGTTACGGACAGGGGGCGCGTGGCTACACCTTC. Translated, it gives CASSYGQGARGYTF.

The rearrangement joins TRBV15 to TRBJ2-1; 10 bases map to TRBD2. V lost 3 bases and J lost 3; bases outside the gene matches: 8. From germline, CDR1 is LNHNV and CDR2 YYDKDF (reference sequence). The CDR3 spans 17 residues. The CDR3 sequence: CATSRPPERGGYNEQFF. CDR3 in DNA: TGTGCCACCAGCAGGCCGCCCGAGCGGGGGGGCTACAATGAGCAGTTCTTC. Full variable domain (rest looked up from reference TRBV15 and TRBJ2-1): DAMVIQNPRYQVTQFGKPVTLSCSQTLNHNVMYWYQQKSSQAPKLLFHYYDKDFNNEADTPDNFQSRRPNTSFCFLDIRSPGLGDTAMYLCATSRPPERGGYNEQFFGPGTRLTVL.

The V and J genes are TRBV3-1 (or the pseudogene TRBV3-2) and TRBJ2-5; maybe TRBD2 (5 bases). Germline values: CDR1 LGHDT, CDR2 YNNKEL (reference sequence). The V end lost 0 bases, the J end lost 2 bases, and 22 bases lay between the germline ends. The CDR3 totals 19 residues. The CDR3 is CASSQDPPNRLRGQETQYF. CDR3 sequence (DNA): TGTGCCAGCAGCCAAGACCCACCTAATCGGCTACGGGGTCAAGAGACCCAGTACTTC.

CDR3 sequence (DNA): TGTGCCAGCTCACGTGGGACAGGGAGCACTGAAGCTTTCTTT. As protein: CASSRGTGSTEAFF. The chain carries TRBV18 and TRBJ1-1, with 9 nucleotides matching TRBD1. In germline, CDR1 is KGHSH, CDR2 LQKENI. The CDR3 length is 14 residues. J was trimmed by 4 bases and V by 4 bases; bases with no gene match: 4.

This clone came up once. J is TRBJ1-1 and V is TRBV2; 7 bases are shared with TRBD1. Unmatched junction bases numbered 10, after V lost 7 bases and J lost 8 bases. The CDR3 is 13 amino acids. Germline V gene data show CDR1 as SNHLY and CDR2 as FYNNEI. The CDR3 here is CASILGRGPEAFF. CDR3 nucleotide sequence: TGTGCCAGCATCTTGGGGAGGGGGCCAGAAGCTTTCTTT.

J is TRBJ2-7 and V is TRBV29-1; D possibly corresponds to TRBD2 (5 bases). Per the germline V gene, CDR1 is SQVTM and CDR2 is ANQGSEA. V dropped 0 bases and J dropped 6 bases, with 9 bases sitting between them. This CDR3 has 12 residues. The CDR3 loop reads CSVEDGGREQYF. CDR3 DNA: TGCAGCGTTGAAGATGGCGGGCGCGAGCAGTACTTC.

The chain employs TRBV7-9 and TRBJ2-3, with 9 bases that match TRBD2. The CDR3 runs 18 residues. The V gene end was trimmed by 1 base and the J gene end by 1 base; junction bases not matched to a gene: 9. CDR1 SEHNR and CDR2 FQNEAQ come from the germline V gene (reference sequence). Here the CDR3 reads CASSLGGSASGGTDTQYF. As DNA, the CDR3 is TGTGCCAGCAGCTTAGGTGGTTCGGCTAGCGGGGGCACAGATACGCAGTATTTT.

This sequence joins TRBV19 and TRBJ1-5; D gene ambiguous. The CDR3 totals 12 residues. Germline CDR1 is LNHDA and CDR2 is SQIVND (reference sequence). V lost 8 bases to trimming and J lost 0 bases, with 5 bases between them. CDR3 DNA: TGTGCCAGTCGGTATAGCAATCAGCCCCAGCATTTT. Its protein product is CASRYSNQPQHF.

The V gene is TRBV11-2, the J gene TRBJ2-7; D ambiguous. Germline V gives CDR1 SGHAT, CDR2 FQNNGV. Trimming shortened V by 4 bases and J by 3 bases, and 10 bases separated the two germline ends. This CDR3 spans 13 amino acids. CDR3 coding DNA: TGTGCCAGCAGCTCCCTGCAGAGCTACGAGCAGTACTTC. This translates into CASSSLQSYEQYF. The full variable domain, its missing parts supplied by reference TRBV11-2 and TRBJ2-7, is EAGVAQSPRYKIIEKRQSVAFWCNPISGHATLYWYQQILGQGPKLLIQFQNNGVVDDSQLPKDRFSAERLKGVDSTLKIQPAKLEDSAVYLCASSSLQSYEQYFGPGTRLTVT.

The gene calls are TRBV6-5 and TRBJ1-6, with 9 bases lining up with TRBD1. The CDR3 runs 16 residues. Trimming at V came to 0 bases and at J to 7 bases, leaving 4 bases not matched to a gene. Looked up from germline, CDR1 is MNHEY and CDR2 is SVGAGI. The CDR3 nucleotides are TGTGCCAGCAGTTACTCACAGGGGGCAAGGAATTCACCCCTCCACTTT. It translates to CASSYSQGARNSPLHF.

This clone was counted a few times. The V and J genes are TRBV6-4 and TRBJ1-1; D remains unclear. Trimming removed 2 bases at V and 1 base at J, with 11 bases between. The CDR3 spans 15 residues. Germline V CDR1 and CDR2: MRHNA, SNTAGT. CDR3 amino acids: CASSDEGVENTEAFF. CDR3 nucleotides: TGTGCCAGCAGTGACGAGGGTGTGGAGAACACTGAAGCTTTCTTT.

CDR3 nucleotides: TGCGCCAGCAGCTTGGTAGGAGGATCTGGCGAAAAACTGTTTTTT. It codes for CASSLVGGSGEKLFF. The V gene is TRBV5-1, the J gene TRBJ1-4, with D hard to call. Deletions cut 0 bases from V and 8 bases from J, with 14 bases between. In germline, CDR1 is SGHRS, CDR2 YFSETQ. This CDR3 contains 15 residues.

The rearrangement uses TRBV5-1 and TRBJ1-2; TRBD1 agrees at 8 bases. V dropped 5 bases and J dropped 6; count of bases not matched to a gene: 6. This CDR3 contains 13 residues. Germline values: CDR1 SGHRS, CDR2 YFSETQ. The CDR3 bases are TGCGCCAGCAGAGGCGACAGGGGCAATGGCTACACCTTC. This gives the protein CASRGDRGNGYTF. The full variable domain, rest sourced from reference TRBV5-1 and TRBJ1-2, is KAGVTQTPRYLIKTRGQQVTLSCSPISGHRSVSWYQQTPGQGLQFLFEYFSETQRNKGNFPGRFSGRQFSNSRSEMNVSTLELGDSALYLCASRGDRGNGYTFGSGTRLTVV.

J is TRBJ2-2 and V is TRBV7-3, with a weak D call TRBD1 (6 bases). CDR3 length: 17 amino acids. Trimming removed 1 base at V and 2 bases at J, with 14 bases between. From germline, CDR1 is SGHTA and CDR2 FQGTGA. CDR3 protein: CASSLKTGTTNTGELFF. DNA for the CDR3: TGTGCCAGCAGCTTAAAAACAGGGACGACAAACACCGGGGAGCTGTTTTTT.

This chain connects TRBV7-3 to TRBJ2-1, with D maybe TRBD2 (5 bases). The V gene lost 5 bases and the J gene lost 6 bases, with 20 bases spanning the gap. This CDR3 has 16 residues. Germline V CDR1 and CDR2: SGHTA, FQGTGA. The CDR3 bases are TGTGCCAGCAGCCTACTTTCGCTAGCCGGAATCAATGAGCAGTTCTTC. Translated, it gives CASSLLSLAGINEQFF.

The V and J genes are TRBV3-1 (or the pseudogene TRBV3-2) and TRBJ2-6; TRBD1 aligns across 7 bases. This CDR3 has 19 amino acids. Germline trimming cut 0 bases from V and 3 bases from J; bases unmatched to any gene: 11. Germline loops: CDR1 LGHDT, CDR2 YNNKEL (reference sequence). CDR3 sequence (DNA): TGTGCCAGCAGCCAAGATTTTACGGCAGGGGGTGGTGGGGCCAACGTCCTGACTTTC. It encodes CASSQDFTAGGGGANVLTF.

A single count supports this clone. This chain uses TRBV6-5 with TRBJ1-1; 9 nucleotides agree with TRBD1. The germline V gene has CDR1 MNHEY and CDR2 SVGAGI. J lost 4 bases, V lost 5 bases, and 5 bases had no gene match. CDR3 length equals 14 residues. DNA of the CDR3: TGTGCCAGCAGTCCCGGGACAGGGATCACTGAAGCTTTCTTT. This sequence encodes CASSPGTGITEAFF.

CDR3 residues: CASSSGQTTDTQYF. CDR3 nucleotide sequence: TGTGCCAGCAGTAGTGGGCAGACCACAGATACGCAGTATTTT. The rearrangement uses TRBV28 and TRBJ2-3; D not certain. The CDR3 is 14 residues long. From germline, CDR1 is MDHEN and CDR2 SYDVKM. V dropped 5 bases and J dropped 2 bases, with 11 bases sitting between them.

This clone has only a few counts. V gene TRBV30 combines with J gene TRBJ1-1; D is possibly TRBD1 (5 bases). The ends were cut back, 1 base at V and 2 bases at J, with 14 bases in the middle. The CDR3 is 15 amino acids. The germline gives CDR1 GTSNPN, CDR2 SVGIG (reference sequence). The CDR3 loop reads CAWSDIGQGNTEAFF. CDR3 in DNA: TGTGCCTGGAGTGATATTGGCCAGGGTAACACTGAAGCTTTCTTT.

The chain joins TRBV24-1 to TRBJ2-1; TRBD2 matches at 11 bases. The CDR3 sequence is 16 residues long. Losses at the gene ends were 4 bases for V and 7 bases for J; bases not matched to a gene: 8. The V gene's germline CDR1 is KGHDR and CDR2 SFDVKD. The CDR3 DNA sequence: TGTGCCACCAGTGACCAAACCGGGACTAGCGGAAATGAGCAGTTCTTC. Translation: CATSDQTGTSGNEQFF.

The chain uses TRBV5-4 and TRBJ2-3; D perhaps matches TRBD1 (7 bases). CDR1 SGHNT and CDR2 YYREEE come from the germline V gene (reference sequence). This CDR3 has 16 residues. Trimming cost V 4 bases and J 2 bases, with 17 bases left between them. The CDR3 sequence is CASSLETGRITDTQYF. The CDR3, as DNA: TGTGCCAGCAGCCTTGAGACAGGGAGGATCACAGATACGCAGTATTTT.

This clone was picked up one time. The chain employs TRBV5-5 and TRBJ1-5; D remains unclear. The germline CDR1 and CDR2 sequences are SGHKS and YYEKEE (reference sequence). V was clipped by 4 bases and J by 2 bases, with 10 bases between them. This CDR3 spans 14 amino acids. As DNA, the CDR3 is TGTGCCAGCAGCATGAGGGTGGGCAATCAGCCCCAGCATTTT. Its translation is CASSMRVGNQPQHF.

The chain has TRBV9 and TRBJ2-2; 12 nucleotides align to TRBD2. V gave up 4 bases and J gave up 3 bases; unmatched junction bases: 7. CDR1 and CDR2 (germline): SGDLS, YYNGEE. The CDR3 sequence is 17 residues long. The CDR3 nucleotides are TGTGCCAGCAGCCTCCGAGGACTAGCGGGGTACACCGGGGAGCTGTTTTTT. Its translation: CASSLRGLAGYTGELFF.

There are a few counts of this clone. The gene calls are TRBV7-2 and TRBJ1-4; no firm D call. CDR3 size: 15 residues. Germline V CDR1 and CDR2: SGHTA, FQGNSA. Trimming removed 1 base from V and 6 bases from J, with 12 bases in between. Here the CDR3 DNA reads TGTGCCAGCAGCTTAGTTGGCAGGCTGCATGAAAAACTGTTTTTT. This codes for CASSLVGRLHEKLFF.

The CDR3 loop reads CASSEHTGNTIYF. In DNA, the CDR3 is TGTGCCAGCAGTGAGCACACCGGAAACACCATATATTTT. V and J are TRBV2 and TRBJ1-3; D unresolved. Germline CDR1 and CDR2: SNHLY and FYNNEI. Trimming stripped 3 bases from V and 4 bases from J, with 7 bases between. The CDR3 loop spans 13 amino acids.

The chain links TRBV5-1 to TRBJ1-5; possible D gene TRBD1, 5 bases. This CDR3 is built from 15 residues. CDR1 is SGHRS, CDR2 YFSETQ, per germline. Trimming removed 3 bases at V and 4 bases at J, with 14 bases between. This chain's CDR3 is CASSSGGARNQPQHF. The CDR3 bases are TGCGCCAGCAGCTCGGGAGGGGCTCGTAATCAGCCCCAGCATTTT.